A single sample is the source of the 27 T cell receptor beta chains below, sequenced in a study of T cells in Graves' hyperthyroidism and ophthalmopathy. The investigators amplified TCR beta CDR3 regions from RNA transcripts. With the HTBI primer set, the TCR CDR3 went through a first round of RT-PCR. Each CDR3 protein is one row after TCRdb ran MiXCR on the multiplex PCR reads. The sample contains 500,000 to 650,000 distinct CDR3 sequences, under 20% of which appear only once. Sequenced material: blood. The receptor source for this set is a woman between 18 and 29 years old with Graves' ophthalmopathy.

In this sample, this clonotype turned up many times. The chain uses TRBV3-1 and TRBJ2-1; D might be TRBD2 (7 bases). CDR3 length: 14 residues. Trimming removed 3 bases at V and 5 bases at J, with 11 bases between. CDR1 is LGHDT, CDR2 YNNKEL, per germline (reference sequence). The DNA of the CDR3 is TGTGCCAGCAGCCAGAGCGGGACAAACAATGAGCAGTTCTTC. Encoded protein: CASSQSGTNNEQFF.

This clonotype has more than one count but fewer than ten. CDR3 sequence (DNA): TGTGCCAGCAGGGGGGGGGAGCAGGCTTTCTTT. Amino acids: CASRGGEQAFF. The chain has TRBV27 and TRBJ1-1; maybe TRBD1 (5 bases). In germline, CDR1 is MNHEY, CDR2 SMNVEV (reference sequence). Trimming cost V 6 bases and J 11 bases, with 13 bases left between them. This CDR3 spans 11 amino acids.

This clonotype was seen many times. J is TRBJ2-5 and V is TRBV30; 8 bases match TRBD1. V lost 2 bases to trimming and J lost 7 bases; unmatched junction nucleotides: 15. The CDR3 sequence is 16 residues long. Germline V CDR1 and CDR2: GTSNPN, SVGIG (reference sequence). Written as DNA, the CDR3 is TGTGCCTGGAGTCCCCTGGGACAGGTCGTCTTGGGGACCCAGTACTTC. It translates to CAWSPLGQVVLGTQYF.

The rearrangement links TRBV6-2 or TRBV6-3 to TRBJ1-6, with D unresolved. Germline V gene sequence: CDR1 MNHEY, CDR2 SVGEGT. Trimming pared 2 bases from V and 8 bases from J, leaving 10 bases between. This CDR3 has 14 amino acids. Written as DNA, the CDR3 is TGTGCCAGCAGTTACATCGCTGGGGATTCACCCCTCCACTTT. Its protein is CASSYIAGDSPLHF.

This chain joins TRBV5-1 and TRBJ2-5; D is possibly TRBD1 or TRBD2 (5 bases each). Trimming removed 6 bases at V and 1 base at J, with 16 bases between. The germline V gene has CDR1 SGHRS and CDR2 YFSETQ. CDR3 length: 15 amino acids. For the CDR3, the DNA is TGCGCCAGCACCTCTGGAGGTGGGGGCCAAGAGACCCAGTACTTC. Protein sequence: CASTSGGGGQETQYF.

V and J are TRBV28 and TRBJ1-4; D gene unclear. Germline values: CDR1 MDHEN, CDR2 SYDVKM. CDR3 length equals 19 residues. Trimming shortened V by 0 bases and J by 0 bases, and 17 bases separated the two germline ends. Here the CDR3 reads CASSLWRMYTEPTNEKLFF. The CDR3 DNA sequence: TGTGCCAGCAGTTTATGGAGGATGTATACTGAACCAACTAATGAAAAACTGTTTTTT.

Comment on this clonotype: It is likely a read error, because the conserved phenylalanine at the end of the CDR3 is missing. This chain joins TRBV15 and TRBJ1-5; unclear D gene. The CDR3 length is 15 residues. Germline V gene sequence: CDR1 LNHNV, CDR2 YYDKDF (reference sequence). The ends were cut back, 0 bases at V and 5 bases at J, with 11 bases in the middle. The CDR3 protein is CATSRDRIPHQPQHL. The CDR3 DNA sequence: TGTGCCACCAGCAGAGACAGGATCCCCCATCAGCCCCAGCATCTT.

Worth noting for this clonotype: A read error is possible here, since a much larger clone lies one base away. The chain is built from TRBV18 and TRBJ2-7, with D possibly being TRBD2 (5 bases). CDR3 length equals 14 residues. Germline CDR1 KGHSH, CDR2 LQKENI. CDR3 bases: TGTACCAGCTCACCACCGGGGTTCTTTGGCGAGCAGTACTTC. Translated: CTSSPPGFFGEQYF.

This chain connects TRBV5-1 to TRBJ2-2; 10 positions agree with TRBD1. J gave up 5 bases and V 4 bases, and 5 bases lay outside the gene matches. The CDR3 is made up of 15 amino acids. Germline assignment: CDR1 SGHRS and CDR2 YFSETQ. The DNA of the CDR3 is TGCGCCAGCAGCGTCGGGACAGGGGATACCGGGGAGCTGTTTTTT. It specifies CASSVGTGDTGELFF.

This clonotype has at least ten counts. V gene TRBV2 combines with J gene TRBJ1-1; no definite D call. There are 12 residues in the CDR3. CDR1 is SNHLY, CDR2 FYNNEI, per germline. V was clipped by 7 bases and J by 3 bases, with 9 bases between them. DNA for the CDR3: TGTGCCAGCATGGGCAGGTACACTGAAGCTTTCTTT. This translates into CASMGRYTEAFF.

In this sample, this clonotype turned up many times. The V and J genes are TRBV12-3 or TRBV12-4 and TRBJ2-7; 9 bases line up with TRBD1. V was pared by 5 bases and J by 6 bases, with 8 bases of the junction left unmatched. The CDR3 has 14 residues. The DNA for the CDR3 is TGTGCCAGCAGTCAGACAGGGGGGGTCGCCGAGCAGTACTTC. Its protein product is CASSQTGGVAEQYF.

The table lists this clonotype with a few counts. This chain uses TRBV7-9 with TRBJ1-5; D is unclear. The CDR3 length is 14 residues. Looked up from germline, CDR1 is SEHNR and CDR2 is FQNEAQ (reference sequence). Trimming shortened V by 5 bases and J by 2 bases, and 10 bases separated the two germline ends. The CDR3 bases are TGTGCCAGCAGCCAAAACACGGGCAATCAGCCCCAGCATTTT. Translation gives CASSQNTGNQPQHF.

This clonotype was seen at least ten times. The chain has TRBV5-1 and TRBJ2-3; 8 positions match TRBD2. V shed 0 bases and J 2 bases; nucleotides not matched to a gene: 8. The CDR3 has 17 amino acids. The V gene's germline CDR1 is SGHRS and CDR2 YFSETQ. In DNA, the CDR3 is TGCGCCAGCAGCTTGGCCGGGAGGGCATACTACACAGATACGCAGTATTTT. As protein: CASSLAGRAYYTDTQYF.

This clonotype came up many times. The rearrangement links TRBV20-1 to TRBJ1-1; possibly TRBD1 for D (5 bases). Per the germline V gene, CDR1 is DFQATT and CDR2 is SNEGSKA (reference sequence). V shed 0 bases and J shed 3 bases, with 14 bases lying between them. This CDR3 contains 15 residues. The CDR3 here is CSARDPTTGHTEAFF. DNA for the CDR3: TGCAGTGCTAGAGATCCCACAACGGGACACACTGAAGCTTTCTTT.

This clonotype appeared many times. The rearrangement links TRBV10-2 to TRBJ2-7, with 11 bases aligning to TRBD2. The CDR3 is made up of 18 amino acids. Germline CDR1 reads WSHSY; CDR2 reads SAAADI. V gave up 6 bases and J gave up 5 bases; unmatched junction bases: 18. CDR3 in amino acids: CASRASGSLAGVGHEQYF. As DNA, the CDR3 is TGCGCCAGCAGGGCGAGCGGATCACTAGCGGGAGTGGGGCACGAGCAGTACTTC.

The genes are TRBV6-1 and TRBJ1-5; 10 bases match TRBD1. The CDR3 extends over 16 amino acids. With V trimmed by 4 bases and J by 4 bases, 7 bases remained unmatched. From germline, CDR1 is MNHNS and CDR2 SASEGT. CDR3 sequence reads: CASSARQGARNQPQHF. The CDR3 DNA reads TGTGCCAGCAGTGCCCGACAGGGGGCGCGAAATCAGCCCCAGCATTTT.

The genes are TRBV6-2 or TRBV6-3 and TRBJ1-5, with D uncertain. Trimming removed 10 bases at V and 6 bases at J, with 16 bases between. This CDR3 is 13 amino acids long. The germline V gene encodes CDR1 MNHEY and CDR2 SVGEGT. This CDR3 reads CAIAPVVGQPQHF. The DNA of the CDR3 is TGTGCCATCGCGCCTGTGGTGGGTCAGCCCCAGCATTTT.

The table lists this clonotype with many counts. This chain connects TRBV30 to TRBJ1-6; D call uncertain. CDR3 length: 12 amino acids. The V end lost 3 bases, the J end lost 4 bases, and 4 bases lay between the germline ends. Germline CDR1 reads GTSNPN; CDR2 reads SVGIG (reference sequence). The CDR3 DNA follows: TGTGCCTGGAGGCAGTATAATTCACCCCTCCACTTT. This encodes CAWRQYNSPLHF.

This clonotype was picked up many times. The chain employs TRBV4-1 and TRBJ1-2; perhaps TRBD1 as D (5 bases). Germline CDR1 reads MGHRA; CDR2 reads YSYEKL. The CDR3 extends over 16 amino acids. The V and J ends lost 0 bases and 7 bases respectively, with 18 bases between them. The CDR3 sequence: CASSQDPTGPLAGYTF. CDR3 nucleotides: TGCGCCAGCAGCCAAGATCCAACAGGACCCTTGGCTGGCTACACCTTC.

This clonotype was counted at least ten times. The gene calls are TRBV28 and TRBJ2-7, with TRBD1 matching over 7 bases. Losses at the gene ends were 5 bases for V and 6 bases for J; bases not matched to a gene: 10. The V gene's germline CDR1 is MDHEN and CDR2 SYDVKM. The CDR3 is 14 amino acids. CDR3 in DNA: TGTGCCAGCAGTCCACCGACAGGGACGAGCGAGCAGTACTTC. Translating it yields CASSPPTGTSEQYF.

This clonotype was seen at least ten times. The V call is TRBV20-1, the J call TRBJ2-3, with 8 bases fitting TRBD1. The CDR3 runs to 16 residues. Losses at the gene ends were 0 bases for V and 0 bases for J; bases not matched to a gene: 5. Looked up from germline, CDR1 is DFQATT and CDR2 is SNEGSKA (reference sequence). The CDR3, as DNA: TGCAGTGCTAGAGATTTTCAGGGGGCAAGCACAGATACGCAGTATTTT. It specifies CSARDFQGASTDTQYF.

This clonotype was recorded a few times. The chain is built from TRBV14 and TRBJ1-1; possible D gene TRBD1, 5 bases. CDR3 length: 12 residues. Germline V gene sequence: CDR1 SGHDN, CDR2 FVKESK. V was pared by 3 bases and J by 5 bases, with 7 bases between. DNA of the CDR3: TGTGCCAGCAGCCATACAGGTACTGAAGCTTTCTTT. This codes for CASSHTGTEAFF.

This clonotype was seen many times. The V and J genes are TRBV28 and TRBJ1-2, with TRBD1 matching over 7 bases. CDR3 size: 17 residues. V trimming: 6 bases; J trimming: 3 bases; junction bases outside the gene matches: 16. Germline V gene sequence: CDR1 MDHEN, CDR2 SYDVKM. The CDR3 coding sequence is TGTGCCAGCAGGGCTACTCTGACGACAGGGCTGGACTATGGCTACACCTTC. Encoded protein: CASRATLTTGLDYGYTF.

The chain links TRBV30 to TRBJ2-1; D is ambiguous. CDR1 is GTSNPN, CDR2 SVGIG, per germline (reference sequence). CDR3 length equals 12 residues. The ends were cut back, 2 bases at V and 6 bases at J, with 8 bases in the middle. The CDR3 DNA follows: TGTGCCTGGAGTCCCTACGGCAATGAGCAGTTCTTC. It translates to CAWSPYGNEQFF.

This clonotype was detected ten times or more. The chain couples TRBV20-1 to TRBJ1-1; D not resolved. This CDR3 is built from 12 residues. Trimming pared 1 base from V and 5 bases from J, leaving 8 bases between. In germline, CDR1 is DFQATT, CDR2 SNEGSKA (reference sequence). CDR3 sequence reads: CSARVGMTEAFF. In nucleotides, the CDR3 is TGCAGTGCTAGAGTAGGGATGACTGAAGCTTTCTTT.

There are many counts of this clonotype. The chain links TRBV13 to TRBJ2-3, with a possible D match to TRBD1 (6 bases). Deletions cut 5 bases from V and 2 bases from J, with 20 bases between. Germline CDR1 and CDR2: PRHDT and FYEKMQ (reference sequence). This CDR3 is built from 17 residues. CDR3 sequence (DNA): TGTGCCAGCAGCGACACAGGGCGGTCCCACCTCACAGATACGCAGTATTTT. Amino acids: CASSDTGRSHLTDTQYF.

The J gene is TRBJ1-6, the V gene TRBV7-2, with 7 positions matching TRBD1. With 1 base clipped from V and 10 bases from J, the junction kept 7 bases outside the gene matches. This CDR3 contains 15 residues. Germline V gene data show CDR1 as SGHTA and CDR2 as FQGNSA. The CDR3 sequence is CASSLVSDRVSPLHF. CDR3 in DNA: TGTGCCAGCAGCTTAGTGTCAGACAGGGTATCACCCCTCCACTTT.